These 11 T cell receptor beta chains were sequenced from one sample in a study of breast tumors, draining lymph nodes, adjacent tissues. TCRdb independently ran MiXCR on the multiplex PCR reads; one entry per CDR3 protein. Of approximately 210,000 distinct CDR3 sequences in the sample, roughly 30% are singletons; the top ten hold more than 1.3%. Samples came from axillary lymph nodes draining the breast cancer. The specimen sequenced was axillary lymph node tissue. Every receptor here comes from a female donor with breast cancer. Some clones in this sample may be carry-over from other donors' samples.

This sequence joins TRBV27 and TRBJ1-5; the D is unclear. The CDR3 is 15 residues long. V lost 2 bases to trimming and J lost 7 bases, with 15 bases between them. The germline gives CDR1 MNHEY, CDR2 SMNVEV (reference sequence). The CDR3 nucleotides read TGTGCCAGCAGTTTAAGGTCCGGGATCGGCCAGCCCCAGCATTTT. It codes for CASSLRSGIGQPQHF.

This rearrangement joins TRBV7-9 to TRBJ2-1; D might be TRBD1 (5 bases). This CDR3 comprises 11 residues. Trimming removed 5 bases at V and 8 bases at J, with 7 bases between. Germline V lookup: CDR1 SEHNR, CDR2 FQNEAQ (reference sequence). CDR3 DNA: TGTGCCAGCAGCAGGGGCGATGAGCAGTTCTTC. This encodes CASSRGDEQFF.

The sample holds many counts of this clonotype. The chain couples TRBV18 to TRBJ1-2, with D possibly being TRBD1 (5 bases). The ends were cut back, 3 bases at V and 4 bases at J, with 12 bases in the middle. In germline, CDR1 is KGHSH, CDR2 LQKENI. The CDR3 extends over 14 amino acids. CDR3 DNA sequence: TGTGCCAGCTCACCCTCAGACGGGGGCTATGGCTACACCTTC. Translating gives CASSPSDGGYGYTF.

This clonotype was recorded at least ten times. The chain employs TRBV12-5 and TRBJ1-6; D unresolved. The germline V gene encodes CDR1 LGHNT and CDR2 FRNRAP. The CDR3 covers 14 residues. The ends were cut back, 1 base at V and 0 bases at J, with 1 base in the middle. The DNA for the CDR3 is TGTGCTAGTGGTTTGGGCTCCTATAATTCACCCCTCCACTTT. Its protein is CASGLGSYNSPLHF.

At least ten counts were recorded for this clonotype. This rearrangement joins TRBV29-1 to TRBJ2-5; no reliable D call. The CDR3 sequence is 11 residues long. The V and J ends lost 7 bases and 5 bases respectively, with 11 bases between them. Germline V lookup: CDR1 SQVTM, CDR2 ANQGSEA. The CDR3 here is CSGSLGETQYF. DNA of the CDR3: TGCAGCGGCTCCTTGGGGGAGACCCAGTACTTC.

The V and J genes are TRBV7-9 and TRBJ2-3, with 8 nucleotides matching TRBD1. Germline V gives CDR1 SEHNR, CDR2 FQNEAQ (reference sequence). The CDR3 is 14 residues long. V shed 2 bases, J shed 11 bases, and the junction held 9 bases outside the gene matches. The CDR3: CASSLQGAYNEQYF. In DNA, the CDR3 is TGTGCCAGCAGCTTACAGGGGGCCTACAATGAGCAGTATTTT. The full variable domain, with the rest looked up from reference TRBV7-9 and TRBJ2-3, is DTGVSQNPRHKITKRGQNVTFRCDPISEHNRLYWYRQTLGQGPEFLTYFQNEAQLEKSRLLSDRFSAERPKGSFSTLEIQRTEQGDSAMYLCASSLQGAYNEQYFGPGTRLTVL.

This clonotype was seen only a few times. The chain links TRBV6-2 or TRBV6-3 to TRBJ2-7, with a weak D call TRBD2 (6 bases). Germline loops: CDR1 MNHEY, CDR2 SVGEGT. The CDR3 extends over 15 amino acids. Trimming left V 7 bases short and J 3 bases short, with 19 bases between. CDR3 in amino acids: CASKPGGGTDYEQYF. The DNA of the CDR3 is TGTGCCAGCAAACCGGGCGGTGGGACTGACTACGAGCAGTACTTC.

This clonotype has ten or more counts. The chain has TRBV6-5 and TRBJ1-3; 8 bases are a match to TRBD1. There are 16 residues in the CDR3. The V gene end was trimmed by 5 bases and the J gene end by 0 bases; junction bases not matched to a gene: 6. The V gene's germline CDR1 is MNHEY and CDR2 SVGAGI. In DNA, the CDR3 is TGTGCCAGCAGTGTAACAGGGGGAGGCTCTGGAAACACCATATATTTT. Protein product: CASSVTGGGSGNTIYF.

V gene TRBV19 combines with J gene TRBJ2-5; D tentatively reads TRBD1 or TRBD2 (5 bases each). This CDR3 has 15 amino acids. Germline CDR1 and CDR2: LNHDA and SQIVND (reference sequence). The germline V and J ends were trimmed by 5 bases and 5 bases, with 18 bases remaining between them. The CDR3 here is CASSLRDARGETQYF. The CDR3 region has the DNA TGTGCCAGTAGTCTCCGGGACGCCCGCGGGGAGACCCAGTACTTC.

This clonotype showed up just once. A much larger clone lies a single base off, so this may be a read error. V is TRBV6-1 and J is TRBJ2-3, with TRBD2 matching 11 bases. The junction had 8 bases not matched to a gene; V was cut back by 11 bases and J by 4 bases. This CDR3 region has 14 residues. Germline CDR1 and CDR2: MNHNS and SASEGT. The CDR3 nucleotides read TGTGCCGGTAGACTAGCGGGAAGTCCAGATACGCAGTATTTT. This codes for CAGRLAGSPDTQYF.

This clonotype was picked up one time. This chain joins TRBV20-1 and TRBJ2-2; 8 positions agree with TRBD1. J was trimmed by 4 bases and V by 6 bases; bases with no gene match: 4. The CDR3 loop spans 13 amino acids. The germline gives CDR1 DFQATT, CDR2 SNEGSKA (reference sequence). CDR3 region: CSASGGGTGELFF. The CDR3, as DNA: TGCAGTGCATCAGGGGGCGGCACCGGGGAGCTGTTTTTT.